A single sample gave rise to the 2 T cell receptor beta chains below, sequenced in a study of post-analysis software for immune sequencing data. Overall study findings and caveats: Higher frequency in patients than in controls was seen for about five TRBV segments, with TRBV5-6, TRBV5-1 and TRBV20-1 among them.

Their recognized antigens are unknown. Incorporated into the TCR beta cDNA libraries were unique molecular identifiers, which served to reduce PCR and sequencing biases. MiXCR, run by TCRdb on the PCR reads, gives a single entry per CDR3 protein. Of fewer than 700,000 distinct CDR3 sequences in the sample, about 40% were seen once. Sequenced input: blood. The receptors stem from a girl under 18 with multiple sclerosis.

The V and J genes are TRBV3-1 and TRBJ2-3; 7 nucleotides match TRBD2. V shed 0 bases, J shed 4 bases, and the junction held 22 bases outside the gene matches. This CDR3 comprises 21 residues. The germline CDR1 and CDR2 sequences are LGHDT and YNNKEL (reference sequence). The CDR3, as DNA: TGTGCCAGCAGCCAAGATTTACGATTAGGGAGAGGGAGGGCCACCCCAGATACGCAGTATTTT. Amino acids: CASSQDLRLGRGRATPDTQYF.

This clonotype occurred a few times. The chain joins TRBV10-3 to TRBJ2-7; 9 bases are a match to TRBD1. The CDR3 covers 16 residues. CDR1 and CDR2 from the germline V gene are ENHRY and SYGVKD. V shed 4 bases, J shed 4 bases, and the junction held 11 bases outside the gene matches. CDR3 sequence (DNA): TGTGCCATCAGTGGTCGGTTGGGGACAGGGCCTTACGAGCAGTACTTC. This codes for CAISGRLGTGPYEQYF.